Listed here is a single T cell receptor (beta chain). Its antigen is undetermined. This CDR3 is 16 amino acids long. Germline V gives CDR1 SGHRS, CDR2 YFSETQ. V lost 6 bases and J 1 base, leaving 19 bases between the germline ends. The data were obtained in a study of T-cell reconstitution after alpha-beta-depleted transplantation in children. Findings of the study overall: Several hundred graft clones that had expanded were reportedly the source of alpha-beta T cells about two months after transplant.

Unique molecular identifiers were incorporated during preparation of the TCRbeta library. TCRdb re-called the PCR reads through MiXCR, storing one row per CDR3 protein. The sample has 530,000 or so distinct CDR3 sequences; approximately 30% are singletons. This chain connects TRBV5-1 to TRBJ1-1, with D uncertain. This clonotype originated in a boy under three years old with Wiskott-Aldrich syndrome, due to receive a stem cell transplant. The material was PBMCs, obtained before TCRalphabeta/CD19-depleted stem cell transplant. This CDR3 reads CASTISVAKTNTEAFF. DNA of the CDR3: TGCGCCAGCACAATTTCGGTGGCAAAAACGAACACTGAAGCTTTCTTT.